One and the same sample provided the 27 T cell receptor beta chains below, sequenced in a study of technical replicates of blood from several donors. Assay: immunoSEQ multiplex PCR; the TCRdb copy retains only in-frame clones and omits some. The repertoire includes about 79,000 clones, 94% of them detected once, and about 0.25% sits in the top ten. The sequenced material came from T cells isolated from PBMCs. The receptors were gathered from a human donor in good health.

The chain couples TRBV28 to TRBJ1-5, with 9 positions matching TRBD1. CDR1 is MDHEN and CDR2 is SYDVKM in the germline V gene. V lost 8 bases and J lost 6; bases outside the gene matches: 14. This CDR3 spans 16 amino acids. DNA for the CDR3: TGTGCCAGCGGCCACGGTCGGGGACAGGGAGCTCAGCCCCAGCATTTT. Translation gives CASGHGRGQGAQPQHF.

In this sample, this clone turned up once. V and J are TRBV6-5 and TRBJ2-1; 11 bases match TRBD2. J gave up 10 bases and V 0 bases, and 8 bases lay outside the gene matches. This CDR3 region has 16 residues. Looked up from germline, CDR1 is MNHEY and CDR2 is SVGAGI. In DNA, the CDR3 is TGTGCCAGCAGTTACTCCGGGATGCTAGCGGGAGGAGAGCAGTTCTTC. Its translation: CASSYSGMLAGGEQFF.

The rearrangement links TRBV4-1 to TRBJ1-2; 9 bases line up with TRBD1. CDR1 is MGHRA and CDR2 is YSYEKL in the germline V gene. Trimming cost V 0 bases and J 8 bases; bases outside gene matches: 4. The CDR3 totals 14 residues. The CDR3 bases are TGCGCCAGCAGCCAAGAAAGGACAGGGGACGGCTACACCTTC. Its translation: CASSQERTGDGYTF.

This chain connects TRBV25-1 to TRBJ1-1, with 8 bases aligning to TRBD1. CDR1 is MGHDK and CDR2 is SYGVNS in the germline V gene. Trimming at V came to 6 bases and at J to 0 bases, leaving 0 bases not matched to a gene. This CDR3 is 13 amino acids long. The chain's CDR3 is CASRTGVNTEAFF. CDR3 coding DNA: TGTGCCAGCAGGACAGGGGTGAACACTGAAGCTTTCTTT. Full variable domain (rest looked up from reference TRBV25-1 and TRBJ1-1): EADIYQTPRYLVIGTGKKITLECSQTMGHDKMYWYQQDPGMELHLIHYSYGVNSTEKGDLSSESTVSRIRTEHFPLTLESARPSHTSQYLCASRTGVNTEAFFGQGTRLTVV.

V is TRBV18 and J is TRBJ2-3; 8 bases map to TRBD2. CDR1 and CDR2 from the germline V gene are KGHSH and LQKENI. The CDR3 spans 18 residues. Trimming removed 0 bases from V and 3 bases from J; junction bases left unmatched: 11. The CDR3 spells CASSPPSPAGDDTDTQYF. In DNA form, the CDR3 reads TGTGCCAGCTCACCACCGTCTCCAGCGGGGGATGATACAGATACGCAGTATTTT.

The V and J genes are TRBV5-6 and TRBJ1-1; D remains ambiguous. V shed 0 bases and J shed 7 bases, with 7 bases lying between them. This CDR3 has 12 residues. In germline, CDR1 is SGHDT, CDR2 YYEEEE. CDR3 residues: CASSLGLIEAFF. Written as DNA, the CDR3 is TGTGCCAGCAGCTTGGGACTGATTGAAGCTTTCTTT.

This chain joins TRBV5-1 and TRBJ2-2; 14 bases agree with TRBD2. The CDR3 consists of 17 residues. The V segment lost 0 bases and the J segment 5 bases; nucleotides outside the gene matches: 3. Germline loops: CDR1 SGHRS, CDR2 YFSETQ. CDR3 sequence reads: CASSLEGLAGETGELFF. The CDR3 DNA reads TGCGCCAGCAGCTTGGAGGGACTAGCGGGGGAGACCGGGGAGCTGTTTTTT.

The J gene is TRBJ2-7, the V gene TRBV15; tentative D call: TRBD2 (7 bases). Germline CDR1 LNHNV, CDR2 YYDKDF (reference sequence). V was pared by 1 base and J by 2 bases, with 12 bases between. The CDR3 extends over 15 amino acids. CDR3: CATSRGGGEAYEQYF. The CDR3 region has the DNA TGTGCCACCAGCAGAGGAGGGGGGGAAGCCTACGAGCAGTACTTC.

The J gene is TRBJ2-7, the V gene TRBV28; a weak D match, TRBD1 (6 bases). Trimming removed 6 bases at V and 6 bases at J, with 12 bases between. The germline V gene encodes CDR1 MDHEN and CDR2 SYDVKM. The CDR3 sequence is 12 residues long. DNA of the CDR3: TGTGCCAGCAGACACAGGGTCGGCGAGCAGTACTTC. Its translation is CASRHRVGEQYF.

The count of this clone is one. This chain uses TRBV28 with TRBJ1-2; weak D call: TRBD1 (5 bases). Germline V gene sequence: CDR1 MDHEN, CDR2 SYDVKM. V was cut by 5 bases and J by 3 bases, with 7 bases left in between. The CDR3 contains 12 residues. CDR3 in amino acids: CASSGTDYGYTF. In DNA form, the CDR3 reads TGTGCCAGCAGTGGGACTGACTATGGCTACACCTTC.

This sequence joins TRBV5-6 and TRBJ1-1; D uncertain. CDR1 is SGHDT and CDR2 is YYEEEE in the germline V gene. This CDR3 spans 14 amino acids. V lost 4 bases to trimming and J lost 6 bases, with 16 bases between them. The CDR3 DNA reads as TGTGCCAGCAGCCAAAAGCCGGGTTCATCTGAAGCTTTCTTT. Its translation is CASSQKPGSSEAFF.

This chain uses TRBV9 with TRBJ2-5; 9 bases fit TRBD1. Trimming at V came to 3 bases and at J to 5 bases, leaving 5 bases not matched to a gene. The CDR3 totals 14 residues. Germline values: CDR1 SGDLS, CDR2 YYNGEE. Here the CDR3 DNA reads TGTGCCAGCAGCGCCGGGACAGGGTACGAGACCCAGTACTTC. It encodes CASSAGTGYETQYF.

The V call is TRBV5-6, the J call TRBJ2-3; TRBD1 matches 9 bases. This CDR3 has 16 residues. Germline CDR1 reads SGHDT; CDR2 reads YYEEEE. V lost 6 bases to trimming and J lost 2 bases; unmatched junction nucleotides: 10. DNA for the CDR3: TGTGCCAGCACCCCCTGGGACAGGGCCTACACAGATACGCAGTATTTT. This sequence encodes CASTPWDRAYTDTQYF.

The rearrangement uses TRBV2 and TRBJ2-2, with D unclear. The CDR3 runs to 13 residues. Germline CDR1 SNHLY, CDR2 FYNNEI. The V end was cut by 7 bases, the J end by 4 bases, with 10 bases between. The CDR3 region is CASKSTLTGELFF. DNA for the CDR3: TGTGCCAGCAAATCAACTCTCACCGGGGAGCTGTTTTTT. Using reference TRBV2 and TRBJ2-2 for the parts outside the CDR3, the full variable domain is EPEVTQTPSHQVTQMGQEVILRCVPISNHLYFYWYRQILGQKVEFLVSFYNNEISEKSEIFDDQFSVERPDGSNFTLKIRSTKLEDSAMYFCASKSTLTGELFFGEGSRLTVL.

The chain uses TRBV6-5 and TRBJ1-1; D ambiguous. With 3 bases removed from V and 2 bases from J, the gap between germline ends came to 10 bases. This CDR3 is built from 14 residues. Per the germline V gene, CDR1 is MNHEY and CDR2 is SVGAGI. This CDR3 reads CASSYGTENTEAFF. CDR3 sequence (DNA): TGTGCCAGCAGTTATGGTACAGAAAACACTGAAGCTTTCTTT.

V gene TRBV5-4 combines with J gene TRBJ2-1; 11 bases line up with TRBD2. The CDR3 spans 16 residues. Germline values: CDR1 SGHNT, CDR2 YYREEE (reference sequence). V gave up 4 bases and J gave up 1 base; unmatched junction bases: 4. This CDR3 reads CASSPGLADSYNEQFF. The CDR3 coding sequence is TGTGCCAGCAGCCCGGGACTAGCGGATTCCTACAATGAGCAGTTCTTC. The entire variable domain, with the rest obtained from reference TRBV5-4 and TRBJ2-1, is as follows: ETGVTQSPTHLIKTRGQQVTLRCSSQSGHNTVSWYQQALGQGPQFIFQYYREEENGRGNFPPRFSGLQFPNYSSELNVNALELDDSALYLCASSPGLADSYNEQFFGPGTRLTVL.

The CDR3 bases are TGTGCCAGCAGCCAAGAATGGACTAGCGGGGAGCAAGAGACCCAGTACTTC. Protein sequence: CASSQEWTSGEQETQYF. V gene TRBV14 combines with J gene TRBJ2-5; the match to TRBD2 covers 12 bases. Germline V gives CDR1 SGHDN, CDR2 FVKESK. J was trimmed by 2 bases and V by 0 bases; bases with no gene match: 4. This CDR3 spans 17 amino acids.

The chain employs TRBV7-3 and TRBJ1-2; 11 bases fit TRBD1. CDR3 length equals 15 residues. J gave up 4 bases and V 5 bases, and 6 bases lay outside the gene matches. Germline CDR1 is SGHTA and CDR2 is FQGTGA. CDR3 residues: CASSPGQGEIYGYTF. The CDR3 DNA sequence: TGTGCCAGCAGCCCGGGACAGGGGGAAATCTATGGCTACACCTTC.

This chain connects TRBV4-1 to TRBJ2-7; possible D gene TRBD1, 5 bases. There are 15 residues in the CDR3. Trimming shortened V by 0 bases and J by 2 bases, and 11 bases separated the two germline ends. Germline-derived CDR1 and CDR2 are MGHRA and YSYEKL. In DNA, the CDR3 is TGCGCCAGCAGCCAAGACAGGGCGCCACCCTACGAGCAGTACTTC. Its translation is CASSQDRAPPYEQYF.

The V and J genes are TRBV7-2 and TRBJ2-7; 7 bases map to TRBD2. In germline, CDR1 is SGHTA, CDR2 FQGNSA. V gave up 1 base and J gave up 7 bases; unmatched junction bases: 7. The CDR3 runs 14 residues. Here the CDR3 reads CASSLGMQGGEQYF. CDR3 sequence (DNA): TGTGCCAGCAGCTTAGGAATGCAGGGAGGGGAGCAGTACTTC.

The V and J genes are TRBV15 and TRBJ2-7, with TRBD1 matching over 8 bases. V lost 0 bases and J lost 2; bases outside the gene matches: 6. This CDR3 has 16 amino acids. CDR1 and CDR2 (germline): LNHNV, YYDKDF (reference sequence). CDR3 residues: CATSREPGGTPYEQYF. CDR3 bases: TGTGCCACCAGCAGAGAACCAGGGGGCACTCCCTACGAGCAGTACTTC.

This clone has a count of ten or more. This sequence joins TRBV4-1 and TRBJ2-2; D is perhaps TRBD2 (5 bases). In germline, CDR1 is MGHRA, CDR2 YSYEKL. Between the trimmed V and J ends, which lost 4 bases and 4 bases, there was a span of 16 bases. The CDR3 totals 16 residues. The CDR3 sequence: CASSLAPGVGTGELFF. For the CDR3, the DNA is TGCGCCAGCAGCCTCGCACCCGGGGTCGGCACCGGGGAGCTGTTTTTT.

The chain carries TRBV30 and TRBJ1-6; D uncertain. Trimming cost V 3 bases and J 3 bases, with 12 bases left between them. Per the germline V gene, CDR1 is GTSNPN and CDR2 is SVGIG (reference sequence). The CDR3 length is 15 residues. CDR3 nucleotides: TGTGCCTGGAGACGACTAGCAGTCTATAATTCACCCCTCCACTTT. Encoded protein: CAWRRLAVYNSPLHF.

The chain carries TRBV9 and TRBJ1-5; maybe TRBD1 (5 bases). Germline V lookup: CDR1 SGDLS, CDR2 YYNGEE. The CDR3 loop spans 15 amino acids. The V end was cut by 4 bases, the J end by 3 bases, with 14 bases between. The CDR3 nucleotides are TGTGCCAGCAGCTGGGGTGGGGGGGACAATCAGCCCCAGCATTTT. Translated, it gives CASSWGGGDNQPQHF.

This rearrangement joins TRBV5-1 to TRBJ2-3, with D perhaps TRBD2 (5 bases). Germline V gene data show CDR1 as SGHRS and CDR2 as YFSETQ. V shed 0 bases and J shed 4 bases, with 12 bases lying between them. The CDR3 sequence is 15 residues long. CDR3 DNA: TGCGCCAGCAGCTTGGTAGCTCGGGGATCAGATACGCAGTATTTT. Protein sequence: CASSLVARGSDTQYF.

CDR3 coding DNA: TGTGCCACCGGGACTAGCGGTTACACAGATACGCAGTATTTT. Its protein is CATGTSGYTDTQYF. The V call is TRBV6-6, the J call TRBJ2-3; TRBD2 matches at 11 bases. V dropped 10 bases and J dropped 2; count of bases not matched to a gene: 5. Germline V lookup: CDR1 MNHNY, CDR2 SVGAGI (reference sequence). CDR3 length equals 14 residues.

The rearrangement uses TRBV5-4 and TRBJ2-6; D gene unclear. Trimming removed 0 bases from V and 0 bases from J, with 4 bases in between. Germline V gene lookup returns CDR1 SGHNT and CDR2 YYREEE (reference sequence). The length of the CDR3 is 15 residues. The CDR3, as DNA: TGTGCCAGCAGCTTGGCGGGCTCTGGGGCCAACGTCCTGACTTTC. It yields the protein CASSLAGSGANVLTF.